Given below is one T cell receptor beta chain in context. The record originates from a study of blood T cell repertoires in COVID-19. Overall study: Both acute and convalescent COVID-19 samples were obtained from the United States, Italy and Spain. PBMCs, B-cell-depleted T cells, or T cells were the source of the cDNA or gDNA that made up the material.

Here immunoSEQ multiplex PCR was the method, and the copy in TCRdb shows in-frame clones only, minus some. Here the sample spans 150,000 to 200,000 clones, 90% being singletons. The CDR3 sequence is 17 residues long. Germline V gene sequence: CDR1 SGHTA, CDR2 FQGNSA. The V and J ends lost 7 bases and 1 base respectively, with 22 bases between them. The genes are TRBV7-2 and TRBJ1-1; D gene unclear. The sequencing sample was made of peripheral blood. The clonotype was recovered from a man over 45 with acute or convalescent COVID-19. CDR3 amino acids: CASTPQTLIQKNTEAFF. The DNA of the CDR3 is TGTGCCAGCACGCCCCAGACTCTCATACAAAAGAACACTGAAGCTTTCTTT.